Each of the 19 T cell receptor beta chains below was sequenced from the same sample in a study of CD8+CD57+ T cells in acquired aplastic anemia. The template for TCR beta VDJ and CDR3 sequence profiling was genomic DNA. TCRdb independently ran MiXCR on the reads; one entry per CDR3 protein. The sample shows hundreds of thousands of distinct CDR3 sequences, around 72% of them seen only once. Sequencing used sorted CD4+, CD8+, or CD8+CD57+ T cells (not recorded which) from PBMCs. These receptors were obtained from a human donor in good health, serving as a control.

This clonotype appeared a single time. The chain is built from TRBV2 and TRBJ2-1, with D unresolved. Germline CDR1 is SNHLY and CDR2 is FYNNEI. Trimming shortened V by 3 bases and J by 0 bases, and 6 bases separated the two germline ends. The CDR3 totals 14 residues. DNA for the CDR3: TGTGCCAGCAGTGACACGTTCTCCTACAATGAGCAGTTCTTC. Translation: CASSDTFSYNEQFF.

The V call is TRBV15, the J call TRBJ1-2; D is perhaps TRBD1 (5 bases). The CDR3 spans 15 residues. Trimming took off 2 bases at V and 14 bases at J, with 24 bases between the two ends. From germline, CDR1 is LNHNV and CDR2 YYDKDF (reference sequence). CDR3 coding DNA: TGTGCCACCAGCAGAACCGGGACGGGGGGTAATGAGCAGACCTTC. Translated: CATSRTGTGGNEQTF.

This chain uses TRBV7-9 with TRBJ2-5; D unresolved. Looked up from germline, CDR1 is SEHNR and CDR2 is FQNEAQ (reference sequence). V was cut by 3 bases and J by 5 bases, with 13 bases left in between. This CDR3 comprises 14 residues. The CDR3 bases are TGTGCCAGCAGCTTTTTACGGAATGGGGAGACCCAGTACTTC. As protein: CASSFLRNGETQYF.

V gene TRBV20-1 combines with J gene TRBJ2-3; TRBD2 might be the D (6 bases). Germline lookup yields CDR1 DFQATT and CDR2 SNEGSKA (reference sequence). The CDR3 has 15 residues. V was trimmed by 5 bases and J by 4 bases, leaving 19 bases between them. CDR3 residues: CSAPGGREHSDTQYF. In nucleotides, the CDR3 is TGCAGTGCTCCCGGAGGCCGGGAGCACTCAGATACGCAGTATTTT.

This clonotype was seen only a few times. A much larger clone differs from this one at a single base, so this may be a read error. V gene TRBV11-2 combines with J gene TRBJ1-1, with D possibly matching TRBD1 (5 bases). The germline V and J ends were trimmed by 4 bases and 3 bases, with 15 bases remaining between them. Germline loops: CDR1 SGHAT, CDR2 FQNNGV. This CDR3 has 15 amino acids. The CDR3 sequence: CASSSIRTQDTEAFF. CDR3 coding DNA: TGTGCCAGCAGCTCTATAAGGACACAGGACACTGAAGCTTTCTTT. Full variable domain (rest looked up from reference TRBV11-2 and TRBJ1-1): EAGVAQSPRYKIIEKRQSVAFWCNPISGHATLYWYQQILGQGPKLLIQFQNNGVVDDSQLPKDRFSAERLKGVDSTLKIQPAKLEDSAVYLCASSSIRTQDTEAFFGQGTRLTVV.

This chain uses TRBV7-3 with TRBJ1-2; D is ambiguous. V was clipped by 5 bases and J by 9 bases, with 25 bases between them. Per germline, CDR1 SGHTA and CDR2 FQGTGA. The CDR3 is 16 residues long. CDR3 nucleotide sequence: TGTGCCAGCAGCGCCGGGATAGTTCCCACTGAAGCTTGCTACACCTTC. Translating it yields CASSAGIVPTEACYTF.

V and J are TRBV5-1 and TRBJ2-1; 8 bases are a match to TRBD1. With 4 bases clipped from V and 7 bases from J, the junction kept 7 bases outside the gene matches. Germline V gene lookup returns CDR1 SGHRS and CDR2 YFSETQ. This CDR3 contains 14 residues. CDR3 DNA: TGCGCCAGCAGCACCGCGACAGGGGCTAATGAGCAGTTCTTC. Encoded protein: CASSTATGANEQFF.

This clonotype was detected only a few times. The V and J genes are TRBV19 and TRBJ1-2; a possible D gene is TRBD1 (5 bases). The V and J ends lost 9 bases and 4 bases respectively, with 12 bases between them. Germline CDR1 is LNHDA and CDR2 is SQIVND (reference sequence). This CDR3 comprises 12 residues. CDR3 protein: CASAGFSYGYTF. Here the CDR3 DNA reads TGTGCCAGCGCAGGGTTTAGCTATGGCTACACCTTC.

This clonotype was seen many times. The J gene is TRBJ2-2, the V gene TRBV20-1; weak D call: TRBD1 (6 bases). V gave up 3 bases and J gave up 6 bases, with 17 bases separating them. The CDR3 contains 15 residues. CDR1 is DFQATT and CDR2 is SNEGSKA in the germline V gene (reference sequence). This CDR3 reads CSASSYSGVAGELFF. The CDR3 DNA reads as TGCAGTGCTAGTTCATATTCAGGGGTGGCCGGGGAGCTGTTTTTT.

With regard to this clonotype: This likely comes from a read error, as the CDR3 has no conserved phenylalanine or tryptophan at its end. The chain carries TRBV24-1 and TRBJ2-1; D may correspond to TRBD1 or TRBD2 (5 bases each). This CDR3 is 14 amino acids long. The germline V gene has CDR1 KGHDR and CDR2 SFDVKD. Trimming removed 4 bases from V and 4 bases from J, with 10 bases in between. The CDR3 spells CATSDRDGYNEQFY. In DNA form, the CDR3 reads TGTGCCACCAGTGACCGGGACGGTTACAATGAGCAGTTCTAC.

The chain couples TRBV5-4 to TRBJ2-3, with D hard to call. Germline lookup yields CDR1 SGHNT and CDR2 YYREEE (reference sequence). Trimming removed 5 bases from V and 4 bases from J, with 20 bases in between. The CDR3 runs 16 residues. CDR3 loop: CASSSQGSSSADTQYF. For the CDR3, the DNA is TGTGCCAGCAGTTCCCAAGGTTCTAGTTCGGCAGATACGCAGTATTTT.

As regards this clonotype: This CDR3 is missing its conserved last phenylalanine or tryptophan, likely due to a read error. This CDR3 reads CASSETSATYAELFS. The CDR3 DNA is TGTGCCAGCAGTGAGACAAGTGCGACTTATGCGGAACTGTTTTCT. The rearrangement links TRBV19 to TRBJ1-4; no clear D gene. The germline V gene has CDR1 LNHDA and CDR2 SQIVND (reference sequence). With 9 bases removed from V and 12 bases from J, the gap between germline ends came to 26 bases. There are 15 residues in the CDR3.

CDR3 sequence: CASSLGTTAKNIQYF. CDR3 DNA: TGTGCCAGCAGCCTCGGGACAACAGCCAAAAACATTCAGTACTTC. J is TRBJ2-4 and V is TRBV7-3; D is possibly TRBD1 (6 bases). The CDR3 totals 15 residues. Germline V CDR1 and CDR2: SGHTA, FQGTGA. Trimming took 5 bases from V and 0 from J, leaving 11 bases between them.

This clonotype was detected once. This chain joins TRBV20-1 and TRBJ1-2; D is unresolved. The CDR3 consists of 11 residues. Germline V gene data show CDR1 as DFQATT and CDR2 as SNEGSKA (reference sequence). Trimming stripped 7 bases from V and 12 bases from J, with 18 bases between. This CDR3 reads CSVWTTHRHTF. Written as DNA, the CDR3 is TGCAGTGTATGGACGACTCACAGACACACCTTC.

This clonotype was recorded a few times. V is TRBV4-2 and J is TRBJ2-1, with 8 positions matching TRBD2. Germline V gene lookup returns CDR1 LGHNA and CDR2 YNFKEQ. The CDR3 is made up of 20 amino acids. V trimming: 2 bases; J trimming: 7 bases; junction bases outside the gene matches: 22. In DNA, the CDR3 is TGTGCCAGCAGCCAACTGAATTCCCCCGGGGGGGCCGGGGGATGGAATGAGCAGTTCTTC. This codes for CASSQLNSPGGAGGWNEQFF.

This clonotype was observed at least ten times. V and J are TRBV6-6 and TRBJ2-7, with D perhaps matching TRBD2 (6 bases). Germline V gives CDR1 MNHNY, CDR2 SVGAGI (reference sequence). The CDR3 spans 12 residues. Trimming removed 1 base from V and 12 bases from J, with 13 bases in between. CDR3 nucleotides: TGTGCCAGCAGTTACTTCCCGGGACTTATGTACTTC. Protein: CASSYFPGLMYF.

There are a few counts of this clonotype. The V call is TRBV12-3 or TRBV12-4, the J call TRBJ1-6, with D perhaps matching TRBD1 (6 bases). The CDR3 totals 15 residues. The germline V and J ends were trimmed by 6 bases and 6 bases, with 15 bases remaining between them. The CDR3 protein is CASRFQDSLNSPLHF. The CDR3 bases are TGTGCCAGCAGATTCCAGGACAGTCTTAATTCACCCCTCCACTTT.

The chain couples TRBV5-5 to TRBJ2-7, with 10 bases that match TRBD1. The ends lost 2 bases at V and 3 bases at J; junction bases unmatched: 14. The CDR3 consists of 18 residues. Germline CDR1 is SGHKS and CDR2 is YYEKEE (reference sequence). In nucleotides, the CDR3 is TGTGCCAGCAGCTTAGAGACAACCGTCGGGACAGGGGACTACGAGCAGTACTTC. This sequence encodes CASSLETTVGTGDYEQYF.

This clonotype has at least ten counts. The chain employs TRBV9 and TRBJ1-1, with D possibly being TRBD1 (6 bases). V was cut by 0 bases and J by 0 bases, with 12 bases left in between. The germline gives CDR1 SGDLS, CDR2 YYNGEE. This CDR3 region has 16 residues. CDR3 in DNA: TGTGCCAGCAGCGTAGCGGGGGCAGGTCTGAACACTGAAGCTTTCTTT. Translation: CASSVAGAGLNTEAFF.